The 19 T cell receptor beta chains listed next were all sequenced from one sample in a study of radiation and T cells in renal cell carcinoma. The data were produced by immunoSEQ multiplex PCR, yet TCRdb's version contains in-frame clones alone and is incomplete. In the table there are roughly 140,000 clones, approximately 88% of which are singletons. Time point defined: blood 2 weeks post-SBRT. Treatment defined: 15 Gy SBRT to primary tumor, nephrectomy 4 weeks later. Sequencing was performed on blood, taken from a patient whose treatment included radiotherapy and nephrectomy. The receptors were sampled from a woman in her forties or fifties with renal cell carcinoma.

In this sample, this clone turned up once. The chain recombines TRBV7-9 with TRBJ1-4; tentative D call: TRBD1 (5 bases). Trimming took off 1 base at V and 4 bases at J, with 10 bases between the two ends. Germline CDR1 reads SEHNR; CDR2 reads FQNEAQ (reference sequence). The CDR3 covers 15 residues. CDR3 sequence (DNA): TGTGCCAGCAGCTTAGAGGGGCCCTTTAATGAAAAACTGTTTTTT. This gives the protein CASSLEGPFNEKLFF.

This clone has a handful of counts. The genes are TRBV4-1 and TRBJ1-6; 8 bases are shared with TRBD1. Looked up from germline, CDR1 is MGHRA and CDR2 is YSYEKL. CDR3 length: 16 amino acids. After removal of 1 base from V and 9 bases from J, the junction contained 8 bases not matched to a gene. The CDR3 sequence: CASSQGGGDRSSPLHF. For the CDR3, the DNA is TGCGCCAGCAGCCAAGGTGGGGGGGACAGGAGTTCACCCCTCCACTTT.

The chain joins TRBV2 to TRBJ2-3; the match to TRBD2 covers 8 bases. CDR1 is SNHLY, CDR2 FYNNEI, per germline. The CDR3 covers 14 residues. V shed 8 bases, J shed 3 bases, and the junction held 7 bases outside the gene matches. The CDR3 here is CASSPSGGTDTQYF. The CDR3 region has the DNA TGTGCCAGCTCCCCGAGCGGGGGAACAGATACGCAGTATTTT.

This sequence joins TRBV9 and TRBJ2-1, with TRBD2 as a possible D gene (6 bases). Looked up from germline, CDR1 is SGDLS and CDR2 is YYNGEE. The V end lost 0 bases, the J end lost 6 bases, and 13 bases lay between the germline ends. The CDR3 consists of 15 residues. In nucleotides, the CDR3 is TGTGCCAGCAGCGTAGGGGGACTGCTGATCAATGAGCAGTTCTTC. Translating it yields CASSVGGLLINEQFF.

The chain carries TRBV7-3 and TRBJ2-7; weak D call: TRBD1 (7 bases). V was trimmed by 3 bases and J by 3 bases, leaving 9 bases between them. The CDR3 is 13 amino acids. Germline lookup yields CDR1 SGHTA and CDR2 FQGTGA. CDR3: CASSFQGGYEQYF. In DNA, the CDR3 is TGTGCCAGCAGCTTTCAGGGGGGCTACGAGCAGTACTTC.

The chain recombines TRBV11-2 with TRBJ1-2; possibly TRBD1 for D (6 bases). V lost 5 bases and J 8 bases, leaving 15 bases between the germline ends. This CDR3 region has 13 residues. Germline loops: CDR1 SGHAT, CDR2 FQNNGV. DNA of the CDR3: TGTGCCAGCAGCCGCGGCCGCGGGGGCGGCTACACCTTC. Translating gives CASSRGRGGGYTF.

This chain uses TRBV11-2 with TRBJ2-2, with TRBD1 matching over 7 bases. Unmatched junction bases numbered 4, after V lost 1 base and J lost 8 bases. The CDR3 extends over 14 amino acids. Germline lookup yields CDR1 SGHAT and CDR2 FQNNGV. The DNA for the CDR3 is TGTGCCAGCAGCTTAGGACAGGGTGGAGGGGAGCTGTTTTTT. Translating it yields CASSLGQGGGELFF.

The CDR3 region is CASSQGKLTGNTIYF. The DNA for the CDR3 is TGTGCCAGCAGCCAGGGGAAATTAACTGGAAACACCATATATTTT. The chain combines TRBV2 with TRBJ1-3; D might be TRBD1 (6 bases). Germline-derived CDR1 and CDR2 are SNHLY and FYNNEI. The CDR3 runs 15 residues. The V end was cut by 6 bases, the J end by 2 bases, with 14 bases between.

This chain joins TRBV2 and TRBJ2-5; perhaps TRBD2 as D (6 bases). Germline-derived CDR1 and CDR2 are SNHLY and FYNNEI. The V and J ends lost 4 bases and 2 bases respectively, with 8 bases between them. This CDR3 comprises 13 residues. The chain's CDR3 is CASSASEQETQYF. DNA of the CDR3: TGTGCCAGCAGTGCTAGCGAACAAGAGACCCAGTACTTC.

The rearrangement joins TRBV10-2 to TRBJ2-7; no reliable D call. The V gene's germline CDR1 is WSHSY and CDR2 SAAADI. Trimming stripped 6 bases from V and 7 bases from J, with 10 bases between. This CDR3 contains 11 residues. CDR3 region: CASRGPGEQYF. The CDR3 DNA sequence: TGCGCCAGCAGAGGTCCCGGGGAGCAGTACTTC.

This clone was seen at least ten times. The rearrangement uses TRBV7-6 and TRBJ1-6; weak D call: TRBD1 (5 bases). V lost 3 bases to trimming and J lost 8 bases, with 17 bases between them. This CDR3 region has 16 residues. Germline CDR1 and CDR2: SGHVS and FNYEAQ. This CDR3 reads CASSLGLWGGDSPLHF. The CDR3 region has the DNA TGTGCCAGCAGCTTGGGATTGTGGGGCGGGGATTCACCCCTCCACTTT. The full variable domain, rest sourced from reference TRBV7-6 and TRBJ1-6, is GAGVSQSPRYKVTKRGQDVALRCDPISGHVSLYWYRQALGQGPEFLTYFNYEAQQDKSGLPNDRFSAERPEGSISTLTIQRTEQRDSAMYRCASSLGLWGGDSPLHFGNGTRLTVT.

This sequence joins TRBV7-2 and TRBJ1-2; TRBD1 matches at 8 bases. The CDR3 loop spans 14 amino acids. Germline V lookup: CDR1 SGHTA, CDR2 FQGNSA. Unmatched junction bases numbered 6, after V lost 5 bases and J lost 4 bases. The CDR3 bases are TGTGCCAGCAGCCCTAACGGACAGGGCTATGGCTACACCTTC. Its protein is CASSPNGQGYGYTF.

The V gene is TRBV6-5, the J gene TRBJ1-2; a possible D gene is TRBD1 (6 bases). The CDR3 length is 14 residues. Trimming took 7 bases from V and 6 from J, leaving 18 bases between them. Germline CDR1 and CDR2: MNHEY and SVGAGI. CDR3 residues: CASNPQTGWDGYTF. DNA for the CDR3: TGTGCCAGCAACCCCCAAACAGGGTGGGATGGCTACACCTTC.

The J gene is TRBJ1-5, the V gene TRBV19; D call uncertain. Trimming pared 5 bases from V and 7 bases from J, leaving 12 bases between. Germline values: CDR1 LNHDA, CDR2 SQIVND (reference sequence). CDR3 size: 13 residues. The CDR3 DNA follows: TGTGCCAGTAGTCAACAAGAGTTACAGCCCCAGCATTTT. It is translated as CASSQQELQPQHF.

The chain recombines TRBV7-3 with TRBJ1-1; possibly TRBD1 for D (5 bases). The V and J ends lost 5 bases and 1 base respectively, with 8 bases between them. The length of the CDR3 is 13 residues. Germline V gives CDR1 SGHTA, CDR2 FQGTGA. CDR3 protein: CASSTDKNTEAFF. The CDR3 nucleotides read TGTGCCAGCAGCACGGACAAGAACACTGAAGCTTTCTTT.

The CDR3 protein is CASSLWWQESYEQYF. The CDR3 DNA sequence: TGTGCCAGCAGCTTATGGTGGCAGGAATCCTACGAGCAGTACTTC. The chain couples TRBV7-9 to TRBJ2-7, with no clear D. The CDR3 is 15 residues long. V lost 2 bases and J 1 base, leaving 12 bases between the germline ends. The V gene's germline CDR1 is SEHNR and CDR2 FQNEAQ (reference sequence).

This clone was detected once. The rearrangement uses TRBV19 and TRBJ1-5; D gene ambiguous. This CDR3 contains 12 residues. Germline-derived CDR1 and CDR2 are LNHDA and SQIVND (reference sequence). Trimming stripped 5 bases from V and 3 bases from J, with 5 bases between. CDR3 residues: CASSPYNQPQHF. The DNA of the CDR3 is TGTGCCAGTAGTCCGTACAATCAGCCCCAGCATTTT.

This chain's CDR3 is CASSQGGGATDTQYF. The DNA of the CDR3 is TGTGCCAGCAGCCAAGGCGGGGGGGCCACAGATACGCAGTATTTT. The V call is TRBV14, the J call TRBJ2-3; 9 bases map to TRBD2. Trimming at V came to 1 base and at J to 2 bases, leaving 1 base not matched to a gene. This CDR3 is built from 15 residues. In germline, CDR1 is SGHDN, CDR2 FVKESK.

Turning to this clone: A junction end diverges from the germline sequence, so it may reflect a read error. The CDR3: CASSLPRAGTDTQYF. In nucleotides, the CDR3 is TGTGCCAGCAGCTTGCCCAGGGCTGGCACGGATACGCAGTATTTT. The gene calls are TRBV5-6 and TRBJ2-3; a possible D gene is TRBD1 (5 bases). CDR3 length equals 15 residues. Germline V lookup: CDR1 SGHDT, CDR2 YYEEEE.